This is a list of T cell receptor beta chains from one sample in a study of T cells in narcolepsy. Data came from immunoSEQ multiplex PCR; TCRdb stores just in-frame clones and leaves some out. The sample has 25,000 to 35,000 clones; roughly four fifths are singletons. Sequencing input: CD45RA- memory CD4+ T cells from PBMCs. The receptors originated from a human donor with narcolepsy. CDR3s include the opening cysteine and the closing phenylalanine or tryptophan. Fields, in order: D gene, J gene, V gene, clone size, CDR3 DNA, CDR3 protein. A D gene is named only where the DNA matches it firmly. Clone sizes are given selectively: once, few, many, or a class where the clone is expanded.

D: NA
J: TRBJ1-1
V: TRBV18
size: NA
DNA: TGTGCCAGCTCACCCCTGGGACAGAACACTGAAGCTTTCTTT
CDR3: CASSPLGQNTEAFF

D: NA
J: TRBJ2-2
V: TRBV18
size: NA
DNA: TGTGCCAGCTCAGAACTGGGTAACACCGGGGAGCTGTTTTTT
CDR3: CASSELGNTGELFF

D: NA
J: TRBJ1-4
V: TRBV5-1
size: NA
DNA: TGCGCCAGCAGCTCACAGCAACCGAATGAAAAACTGTTTTTT
CDR3: CASSSQQPNEKLFF

D: TRBD2
J: TRBJ2-5
V: TRBV4-2
size: NA
DNA: TGTGCCAGCAGCCAAGTCAGCGAGCGGGAGGGTCCGTACCAAGAGACCCAGTACTTC
CDR3: CASSQVSEREGPYQETQYF

D: NA
J: TRBJ1-1
V: TRBV7-9
size: NA
DNA: TGTGCCAGCAGCTTTGCGGGGAACACTGAAGCTTTCTTT
CDR3: CASSFAGNTEAFF

D: TRBD1
J: TRBJ1-5
V: TRBV4-1
size: NA
DNA: TGCGCCAGCAGCTACCGGGACAGATCTCAGCCCCAGCATTTT
CDR3: CASSYRDRSQPQHF

D: NA
J: TRBJ1-1
V: TRBV19
size: NA
DNA: TGTGCCAGTCCTAGACAGACTGAAGCTTTCTTT
CDR3: CASPRQTEAFF

D: NA
J: TRBJ1-5
V: TRBV15
size: NA
DNA: TGTGCCACCAGCAGAGATGAGGGGAGGGGTCAGCCCCAGCATTTT
CDR3: CATSRDEGRGQPQHF

D: NA
J: TRBJ2-3
V: TRBV28
size: NA
DNA: TGTGCCAGCCTCCCACCTTTTAGCTGGGTTAGCACAGATACGCAGTATTTT
CDR3: CASLPPFSWVSTDTQYF

D: TRBD1
J: TRBJ1-2
V: TRBV7-2
size: few
DNA: TGTGCCAGCAGCTTAGGGACAGGGCAGAACTATGGCTACACCTTC
CDR3: CASSLGTGQNYGYTF

D: TRBD2
J: TRBJ2-3
V: TRBV7-2
size: NA
DNA: TGTGCCAGCAGCTTAGCCCTAGCGGGCCCAGATACGCAGTATTTT
CDR3: CASSLALAGPDTQYF

D: TRBD1
J: TRBJ1-2
V: TRBV9
size: few
DNA: TGTGCCAGCAGCCCCGACAGGGCCGCCTATGGCTACACCTTC
CDR3: CASSPDRAAYGYTF

D: NA
J: TRBJ2-3
V: TRBV5-6
size: NA
DNA: TGTGCCAGCAGCTTGGACGAAGGGAGAACAGATACGCAGTATTTT
CDR3: CASSLDEGRTDTQYF

D: NA
J: TRBJ1-5
V: TRBV6-5
size: NA
DNA: TGTGCCAGCAGTTACAGGGCTGGCAATCAGCCCCAGCATTTT
CDR3: CASSYRAGNQPQHF

D: TRBD1
J: TRBJ2-7
V: TRBV7-2
size: NA
DNA: TGTGCCAGCAGCCGTCCCGGGACAGGGTACTACGAGCAGTACTTC
CDR3: CASSRPGTGYYEQYF

D: NA
J: TRBJ1-4
V: TRBV6-5
size: NA
DNA: TGTGCCAGCAGTTACAGTAGGGCGGCTAATGAAAAACTGTTTTTT
CDR3: CASSYSRAANEKLFF

D: NA
J: TRBJ2-1
V: TRBV4-2
size: NA
DNA: TGTGCCAGCAGCCAAGTGGGGGGGCGGTCTTTGAATGAGCAGTTCTTC
CDR3: CASSQVGGRSLNEQFF

D: NA
J: TRBJ2-7
V: TRBV6-1
size: NA
DNA: TGTGCCAGCAAAAAGACAGGCTCCTACGAGCAGTACTTC
CDR3: CASKKTGSYEQYF

D: NA
J: TRBJ1-4
V: TRBV29-1
size: NA
DNA: TGCAGCGTTGTGAACCCCGGGACACATGCAACTAATGAAAAACTGTTTTTT
CDR3: CSVVNPGTHATNEKLFF

D: TRBD2
J: TRBJ2-1
V: TRBV2
size: NA
DNA: TGTGCCAGCAGGGAGAGCGGGGGGGCGTCCTACAATGAGCAGTTCTTC
CDR3: CASRESGGASYNEQFF

D: NA
J: TRBJ2-1
V: TRBV5-6
size: NA
DNA: TGTGCCAGCAGCTTGGCGGGAAATCGGTACAATGAGCAGTTCTTC
CDR3: CASSLAGNRYNEQFF

D: NA
J: TRBJ2-1
V: TRBV30
size: NA
DNA: TGTGCCTGGAGTGTATTAGCGAACTCCTACAATGAGCAGTTCTTC
CDR3: CAWSVLANSYNEQFF

D: NA
J: TRBJ2-5
V: TRBV29-1
size: NA
DNA: TGCAGCGTTGAGGGGGGCCCGCTTGGGACCCAGTACTTC
CDR3: CSVEGGPLGTQYF

D: NA
J: TRBJ2-7
V: TRBV7-2
size: NA
DNA: TGTGCCAGCAGCTTATTTGGTGGCAGGACCTACTCCTACGAGCAGTACTTC
CDR3: CASSLFGGRTYSYEQYF

D: TRBD1
J: TRBJ1-1
V: TRBV18
size: NA
DNA: TGTGCCAGCTCACTATTCCCCGGGACAGGGGCTATAATGAACACTGAAGCTTTCTTT
CDR3: CASSLFPGTGAIMNTEAFF

D: NA
J: TRBJ2-1
V: TRBV28
size: NA
DNA: TGTGCCAGCAGCCTAAACCACAATGAGCAGTTCTTC
CDR3: CASSLNHNEQFF

D: TRBD1
J: TRBJ1-6
V: TRBV2
size: few
DNA: TGTGCCAGCAGTGCTGGGGACAGGGGCAAATCACCCCTCCACTTT
CDR3: CASSAGDRGKSPLHF

D: NA
J: TRBJ1-1
V: TRBV18
size: once
DNA: TGTGCCAGCTCACTCCAACGGGAGAACACTGAAGCTTTCTTT
CDR3: CASSLQRENTEAFF

D: NA
J: TRBJ1-2
V: TRBV6-1
size: NA
DNA: TGTGCCAGCAGTTGGGACCGCTCTGGTGGCTACACCTTC
CDR3: CASSWDRSGGYTF

D: NA
J: TRBJ1-1
V: TRBV27
size: NA
DNA: TGTGCCAGCAGTTTATGGTCAGACAACACTGAAGCTTTCTTT
CDR3: CASSLWSDNTEAFF

D: NA
J: TRBJ2-7
V: TRBV18
size: NA
DNA: TGTGCCAGCTCACCGAGGCGTCAGGAGGAGCAGTACTTC
CDR3: CASSPRRQEEQYF

D: NA
J: TRBJ2-2
V: TRBV10-1
size: NA
DNA: TGCGCCAGCAGTGAGGATCGCACCGGGGAGCTGTTTTTT
CDR3: CASSEDRTGELFF

D: NA
J: TRBJ1-1
V: TRBV5-1
size: NA
DNA: TGCGCCAGCAGGTGGCAGGAAAACACTGAAGCTTTCTTT
CDR3: CASRWQENTEAFF

D: NA
J: TRBJ2-1
V: TRBV5-1
size: NA
DNA: TGCGCCAGCAGCTTGGGGCGATCGGACGGTGAGCAGTTCTTC
CDR3: CASSLGRSDGEQFF

D: NA
J: TRBJ1-2
V: TRBV7-2
size: NA
DNA: TGTGCCAGCAGCTTATGGCGGGTGGGGAACTATGGCTACACCTTC
CDR3: CASSLWRVGNYGYTF

D: NA
J: TRBJ1-1
V: TRBV7-2
size: NA
DNA: TGTGCCAGCAGCTTCATGGGACATCTGAACACTGAAGCTTTCTTT
CDR3: CASSFMGHLNTEAFF

D: TRBD2
J: TRBJ2-5
V: TRBV29-1
size: once
DNA: TGCAGCGAAACGGGACTAGCCCGAGAGACCCAGTACTTC
CDR3: CSETGLARETQYF

D: NA
J: TRBJ2-2
V: TRBV11-3
size: few
DNA: TGTGCCAGCAGCTTAGATGGACAGATAGGCACCGGGGAGCTGTTTTTT
CDR3: CASSLDGQIGTGELFF

D: NA
J: TRBJ1-2
V: TRBV4-1
size: NA
DNA: TGCGCCAGCAGCCAGACAAACCGGGACGCCTATGGCTACACCTTC
CDR3: CASSQTNRDAYGYTF

D: NA
J: TRBJ1-1
V: TRBV5-4
size: NA
DNA: TGTGCCAGCAGCTTGGAACCGTCGCGGGGCACTGAAGCTTTCTTT
CDR3: CASSLEPSRGTEAFF

D: TRBD1
J: TRBJ1-1
V: TRBV28
size: NA
DNA: TGTGCCAGCAGTGCTCCCGGACAGGCGAACACTGAAGCTTTCTTT
CDR3: CASSAPGQANTEAFF

D: NA
J: TRBJ2-5
V: TRBV2
size: NA
DNA: TGTGCCAGCAGGACCCTGGAGACCCAGTACTTC
CDR3: CASRTLETQYF

D: NA
J: TRBJ1-1
V: TRBV28
size: NA
DNA: TGTGCCAGCAGTTTAGGGCGGGGAGCTTTCTTT
CDR3: CASSLGRGAFF

D: NA
J: TRBJ1-2
V: TRBV5-6
size: NA
DNA: TGTGCCAGCAGCTTACAGAAGTATGGCTACACCTTC
CDR3: CASSLQKYGYTF

D: NA
J: TRBJ1-2
V: TRBV7-9
size: NA
DNA: TGTGCCAGCAGCGACTTGGTCAGAGATGGCTACACCTTC
CDR3: CASSDLVRDGYTF